The clone carrying this T cell receptor (beta chain) has only a few counts. The antigen remains unidentified. Documented treatment: randomized to nivolumab then ipilimumab (arm A) or the reverse (arm B). The data derive from a study of sequential checkpoint blockade in melanoma. Study at large: About 90 pretreatment tumor DNA samples were TCRβ immunosequenced.

The study's findings and limits: For nivolumab-first patients, baseline tumor clonality was associated with response.

V lost 4 bases and J 6 bases, leaving 12 bases between the germline ends. The CDR3 totals 13 residues. The germline V gene has CDR1 SGHVT and CDR2 SQSDAQ. Using immunoSEQ multiplex PCR, the repertoire was profiled, and TCRdb retains in-frame clones only, with some absent. The sample yields 2,500 to 3,500 clones, approximately 23% seen once. The sample was tumor tissue (inferred from file names), taken from a patient given nivolumab and ipilimumab in sequence. This TCR derives from a human donor with melanoma. J is TRBJ2-5 and V is TRBV7-4; no clear D gene. The CDR3 sequence: CASSYTSEKTQYF. As DNA, the CDR3 is TGTGCCAGCAGCTATACAAGCGAAAAGACCCAGTACTTC.